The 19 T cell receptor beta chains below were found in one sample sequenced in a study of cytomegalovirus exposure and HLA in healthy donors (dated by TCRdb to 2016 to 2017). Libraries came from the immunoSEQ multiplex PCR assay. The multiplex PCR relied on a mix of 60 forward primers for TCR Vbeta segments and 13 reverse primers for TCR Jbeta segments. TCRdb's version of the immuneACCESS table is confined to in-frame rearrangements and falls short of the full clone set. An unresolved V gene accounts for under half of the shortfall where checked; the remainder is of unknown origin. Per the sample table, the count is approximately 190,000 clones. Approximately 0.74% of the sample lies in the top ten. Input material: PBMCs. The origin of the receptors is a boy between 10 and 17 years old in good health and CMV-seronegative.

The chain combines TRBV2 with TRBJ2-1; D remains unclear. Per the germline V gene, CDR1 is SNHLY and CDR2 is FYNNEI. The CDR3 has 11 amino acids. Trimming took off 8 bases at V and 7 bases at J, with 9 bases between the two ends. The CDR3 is CASGVGNEQFF. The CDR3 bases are TGTGCCAGCGGAGTTGGGAATGAGCAGTTCTTC.

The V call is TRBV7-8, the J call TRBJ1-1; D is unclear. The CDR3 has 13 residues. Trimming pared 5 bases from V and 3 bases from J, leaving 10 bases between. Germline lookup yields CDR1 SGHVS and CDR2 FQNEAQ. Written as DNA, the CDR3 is TGTGCCAGCAGCGGCCAGTTGTACACTGAAGCTTTCTTT. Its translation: CASSGQLYTEAFF.

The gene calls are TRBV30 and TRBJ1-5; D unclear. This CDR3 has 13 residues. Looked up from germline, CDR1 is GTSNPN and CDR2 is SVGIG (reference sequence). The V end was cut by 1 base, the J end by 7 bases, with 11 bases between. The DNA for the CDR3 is TGTGCCTGGAGTGCAGACGGAGGGCAGCCCCAGCATTTT. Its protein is CAWSADGGQPQHF.

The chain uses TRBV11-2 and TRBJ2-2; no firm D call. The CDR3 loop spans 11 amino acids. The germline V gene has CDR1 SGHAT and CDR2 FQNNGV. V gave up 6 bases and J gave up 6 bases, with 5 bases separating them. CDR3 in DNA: TGTGCCAGCAGTTCGTCCGGGGAGCTGTTTTTT. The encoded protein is CASSSSGELFF.

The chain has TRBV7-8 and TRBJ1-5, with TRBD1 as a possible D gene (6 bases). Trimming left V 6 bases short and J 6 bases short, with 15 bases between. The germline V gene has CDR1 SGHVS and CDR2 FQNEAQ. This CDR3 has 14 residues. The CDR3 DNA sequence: TGTGCCAGCAGGGATTCAGGGGAAGGTCAGCCCCAGCATTTT. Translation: CASRDSGEGQPQHF.

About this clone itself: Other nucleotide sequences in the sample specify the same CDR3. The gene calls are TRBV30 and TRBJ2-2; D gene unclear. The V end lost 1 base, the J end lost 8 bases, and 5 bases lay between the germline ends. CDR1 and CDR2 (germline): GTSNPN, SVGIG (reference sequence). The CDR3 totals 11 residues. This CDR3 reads CAWSATGELFF. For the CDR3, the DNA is TGTGCCTGGAGTGCGACTGGGGAGCTGTTTTTT.

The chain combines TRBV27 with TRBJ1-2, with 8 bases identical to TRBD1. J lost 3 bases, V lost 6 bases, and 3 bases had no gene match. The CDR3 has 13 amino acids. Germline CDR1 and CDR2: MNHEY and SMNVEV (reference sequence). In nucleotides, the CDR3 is TGTGCCAGCAGACAGGGGGGCCACTATGGCTACACCTTC. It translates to CASRQGGHYGYTF.

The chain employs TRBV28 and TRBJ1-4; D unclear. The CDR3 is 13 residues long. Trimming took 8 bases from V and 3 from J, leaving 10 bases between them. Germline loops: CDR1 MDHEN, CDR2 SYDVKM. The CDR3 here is CASGGGANEKLFF. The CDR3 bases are TGTGCCAGCGGCGGCGGAGCTAATGAAAAACTGTTTTTT.

CDR3 sequence reads: CATRVGHGGETQYF. The CDR3 region has the DNA TGTGCCACCCGAGTAGGACACGGAGGGGAGACCCAGTACTTC. The chain is built from TRBV15 and TRBJ2-5, with D tentatively TRBD2 (6 bases). The CDR3 runs 14 residues. V shed 8 bases and J shed 5 bases, with 18 bases lying between them. Germline CDR1 and CDR2: LNHNV and YYDKDF (reference sequence).

The CDR3 sequence is CASSRDRLPRGYTF. CDR3 bases: TGTGCCAGCAGCCGTGACAGACTCCCTCGTGGCTACACCTTC. This chain connects TRBV5-6 to TRBJ1-2; possibly TRBD1 for D (5 bases). Trimming pared 4 bases from V and 7 bases from J, leaving 17 bases between. The germline V gene encodes CDR1 SGHDT and CDR2 YYEEEE. The CDR3 has 14 residues.

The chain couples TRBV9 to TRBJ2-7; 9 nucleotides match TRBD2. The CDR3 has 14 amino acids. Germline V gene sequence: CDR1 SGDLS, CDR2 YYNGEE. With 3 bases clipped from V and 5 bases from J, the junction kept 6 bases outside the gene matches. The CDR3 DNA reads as TGTGCCAGCAGCGGTCTAGCGGGGACCGACGAGCAGTACTTC. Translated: CASSGLAGTDEQYF.

DNA for the CDR3: TGTGCCACCAGCAGAGAGCTAGCGACAGATACGCAGTATTTT. This codes for CATSRELATDTQYF. The chain couples TRBV15 to TRBJ2-3, with D tentatively TRBD2 (6 bases). The CDR3 covers 14 residues. Germline loops: CDR1 LNHNV, CDR2 YYDKDF (reference sequence). The germline V and J ends were trimmed by 0 bases and 3 bases, with 7 bases remaining between them. The full variable domain, with the rest looked up from reference TRBV15 and TRBJ2-3, is DAMVIQNPRYQVTQFGKPVTLSCSQTLNHNVMYWYQQKSSQAPKLLFHYYDKDFNNEADTPDNFQSRRPNTSFCFLDIRSPGLGDTAMYLCATSRELATDTQYFGPGTRLTVL.

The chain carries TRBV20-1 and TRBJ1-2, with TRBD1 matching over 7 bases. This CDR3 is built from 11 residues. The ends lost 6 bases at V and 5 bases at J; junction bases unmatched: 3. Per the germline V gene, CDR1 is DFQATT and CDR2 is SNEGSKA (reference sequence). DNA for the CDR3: TGCAGTGCCCCACAGGGGTATGGCTACACCTTC. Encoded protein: CSAPQGYGYTF.

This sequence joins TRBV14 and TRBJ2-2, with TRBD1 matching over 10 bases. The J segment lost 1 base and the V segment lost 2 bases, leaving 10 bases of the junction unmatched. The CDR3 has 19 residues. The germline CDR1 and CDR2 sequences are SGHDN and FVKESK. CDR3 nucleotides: TGTGCCAGCAGCCAATGGTTGGGACAGGGGCTCCAGAACACCGGGGAGCTGTTTTTT. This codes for CASSQWLGQGLQNTGELFF. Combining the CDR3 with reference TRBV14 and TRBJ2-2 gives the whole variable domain EAGVTQFPSHSVIEKGQTVTLRCDPISGHDNLYWYRRVMGKEIKFLLHFVKESKQDESGMPNNRFLAERTGGTYSTLKVQPAELEDSGVYFCASSQWLGQGLQNTGELFFGEGSRLTVL.

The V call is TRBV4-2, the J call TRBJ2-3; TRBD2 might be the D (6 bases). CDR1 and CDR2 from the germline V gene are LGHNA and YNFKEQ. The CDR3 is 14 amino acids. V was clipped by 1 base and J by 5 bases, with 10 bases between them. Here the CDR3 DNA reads TGTGCCAGCAGCCAAGGACTAGACATAGATACGCAGTATTTT. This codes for CASSQGLDIDTQYF.

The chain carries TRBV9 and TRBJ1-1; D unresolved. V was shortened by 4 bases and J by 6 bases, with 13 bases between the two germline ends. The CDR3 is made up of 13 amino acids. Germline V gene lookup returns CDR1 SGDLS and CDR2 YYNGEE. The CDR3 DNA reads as TGTGCCAGCAGCCCCGGGGAGAGACCTGAAGCTTTCTTT. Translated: CASSPGERPEAFF. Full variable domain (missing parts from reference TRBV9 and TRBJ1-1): DSGVTQTPKHLITATGQRVTLRCSPRSGDLSVYWYQQSLDQGLQFLIQYYNGEERAKGNILERFSAQQFPDLHSELNLSSLELGDSALYFCASSPGERPEAFFGQGTRLTVV.

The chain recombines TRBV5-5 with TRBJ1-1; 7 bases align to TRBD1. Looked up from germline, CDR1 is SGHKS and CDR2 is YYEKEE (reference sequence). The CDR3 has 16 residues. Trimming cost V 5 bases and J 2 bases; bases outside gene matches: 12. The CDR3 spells CASSRKGGDFNTEAFF. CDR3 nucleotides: TGTGCCAGCAGTAGGAAAGGGGGCGATTTTAACACTGAAGCTTTCTTT.

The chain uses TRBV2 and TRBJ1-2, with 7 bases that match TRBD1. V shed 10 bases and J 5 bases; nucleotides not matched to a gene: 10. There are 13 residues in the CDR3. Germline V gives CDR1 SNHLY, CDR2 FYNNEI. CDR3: CANSPGQRYGYTF. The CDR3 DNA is TGTGCCAACTCTCCGGGACAGAGATATGGCTACACCTTC.

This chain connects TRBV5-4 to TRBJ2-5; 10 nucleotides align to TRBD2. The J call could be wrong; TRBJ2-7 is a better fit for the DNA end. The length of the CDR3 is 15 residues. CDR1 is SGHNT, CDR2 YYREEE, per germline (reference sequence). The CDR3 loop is CASSSRTSGTYEQYF. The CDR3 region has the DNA TGTGCCAGCAGCTCCAGGACTAGCGGTACCTACGAGCAGTACTTC.